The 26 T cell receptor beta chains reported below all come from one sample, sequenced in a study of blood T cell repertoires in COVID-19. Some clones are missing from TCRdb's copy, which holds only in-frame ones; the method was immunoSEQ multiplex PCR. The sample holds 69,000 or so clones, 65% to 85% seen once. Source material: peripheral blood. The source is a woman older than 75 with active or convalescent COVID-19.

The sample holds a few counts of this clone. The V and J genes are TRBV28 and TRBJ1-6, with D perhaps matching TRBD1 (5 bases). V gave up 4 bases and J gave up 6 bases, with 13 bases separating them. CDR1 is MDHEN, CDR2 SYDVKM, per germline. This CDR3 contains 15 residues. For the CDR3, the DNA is TGTGCCAGCAGTTCTCCCAGCCAGGGTAATTCACCCCTCCACTTT. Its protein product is CASSSPSQGNSPLHF.

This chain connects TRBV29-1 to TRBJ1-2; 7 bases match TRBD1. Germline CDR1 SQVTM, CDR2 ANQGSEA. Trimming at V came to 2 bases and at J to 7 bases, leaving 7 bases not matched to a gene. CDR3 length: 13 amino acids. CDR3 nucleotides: TGCAGCGTTGAATATGGACAGGTTGGTGGCTACACCTTC. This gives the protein CSVEYGQVGGYTF.

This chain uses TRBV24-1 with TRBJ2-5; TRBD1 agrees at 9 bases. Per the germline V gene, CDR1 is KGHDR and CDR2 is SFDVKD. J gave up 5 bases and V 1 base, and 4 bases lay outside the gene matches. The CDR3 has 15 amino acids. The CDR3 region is CATSDFYRGRETQYF. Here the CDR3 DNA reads TGTGCCACCAGTGATTTTTACAGGGGGCGGGAGACCCAGTACTTC.

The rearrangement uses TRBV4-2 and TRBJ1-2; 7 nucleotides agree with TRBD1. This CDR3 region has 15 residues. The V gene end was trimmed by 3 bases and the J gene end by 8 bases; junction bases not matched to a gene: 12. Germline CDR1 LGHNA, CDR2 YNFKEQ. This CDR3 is CASSQLRTGTAGYTF. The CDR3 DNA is TGTGCCAGCAGCCAGCTAAGGACCGGGACAGCAGGCTACACCTTC.

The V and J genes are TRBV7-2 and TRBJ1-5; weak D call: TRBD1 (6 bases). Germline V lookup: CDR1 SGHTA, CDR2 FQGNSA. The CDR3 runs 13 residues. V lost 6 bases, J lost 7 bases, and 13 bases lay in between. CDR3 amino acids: CASRQQGNQPQHF. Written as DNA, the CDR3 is TGTGCCAGCAGGCAACAGGGAAACCAGCCCCAGCATTTT.

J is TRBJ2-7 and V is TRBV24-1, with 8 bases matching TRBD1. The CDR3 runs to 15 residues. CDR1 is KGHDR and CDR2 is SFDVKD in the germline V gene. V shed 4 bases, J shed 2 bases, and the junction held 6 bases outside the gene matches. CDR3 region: CATSDPGQGAYEQYF. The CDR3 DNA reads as TGTGCCACCAGTGACCCCGGACAGGGAGCCTACGAGCAGTACTTC.

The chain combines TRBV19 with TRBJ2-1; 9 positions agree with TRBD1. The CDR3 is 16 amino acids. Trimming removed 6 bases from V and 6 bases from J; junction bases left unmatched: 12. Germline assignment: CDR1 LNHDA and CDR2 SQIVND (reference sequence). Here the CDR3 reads CASRPGTGTWGNEQFF. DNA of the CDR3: TGTGCCAGTAGGCCCGGGACAGGGACGTGGGGCAATGAGCAGTTCTTC.

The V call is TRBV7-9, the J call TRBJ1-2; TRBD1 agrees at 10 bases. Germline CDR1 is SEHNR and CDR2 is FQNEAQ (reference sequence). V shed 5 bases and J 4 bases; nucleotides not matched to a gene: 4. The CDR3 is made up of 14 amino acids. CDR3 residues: CASSAGQGPYGYTF. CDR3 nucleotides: TGTGCCAGCAGCGCGGGACAGGGGCCCTATGGCTACACCTTC.

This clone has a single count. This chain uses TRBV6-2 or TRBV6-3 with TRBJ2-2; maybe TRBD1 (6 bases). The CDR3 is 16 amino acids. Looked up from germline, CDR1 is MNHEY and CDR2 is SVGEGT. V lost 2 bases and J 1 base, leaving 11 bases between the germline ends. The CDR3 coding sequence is TGTGCCAGCAGTTACCTGGGGGCTCAGAACACCGGGGAGCTGTTTTTT. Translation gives CASSYLGAQNTGELFF.

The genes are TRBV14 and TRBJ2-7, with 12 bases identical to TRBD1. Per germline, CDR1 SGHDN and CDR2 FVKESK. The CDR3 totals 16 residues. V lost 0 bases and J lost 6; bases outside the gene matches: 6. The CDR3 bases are TGTGCCAGCAGCCAAGATCCGGGACAGGGGGCGCGCGAGCAGTACTTC. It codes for CASSQDPGQGAREQYF.

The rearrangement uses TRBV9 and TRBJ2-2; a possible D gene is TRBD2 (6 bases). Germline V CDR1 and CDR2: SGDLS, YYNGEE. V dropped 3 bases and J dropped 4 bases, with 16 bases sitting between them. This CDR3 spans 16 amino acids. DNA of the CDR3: TGTGCCAGCAGCGCCCCGACGGGGGTAGGCACCGGGGAGCTGTTTTTT. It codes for CASSAPTGVGTGELFF.

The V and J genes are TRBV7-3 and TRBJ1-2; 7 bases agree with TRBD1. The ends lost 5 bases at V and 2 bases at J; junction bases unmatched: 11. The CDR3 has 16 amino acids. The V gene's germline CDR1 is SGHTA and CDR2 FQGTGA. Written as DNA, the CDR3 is TGTGCCAGCAGCCTGGGGCTTACAGGGGCGAACTATGGCTACACCTTC. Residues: CASSLGLTGANYGYTF.

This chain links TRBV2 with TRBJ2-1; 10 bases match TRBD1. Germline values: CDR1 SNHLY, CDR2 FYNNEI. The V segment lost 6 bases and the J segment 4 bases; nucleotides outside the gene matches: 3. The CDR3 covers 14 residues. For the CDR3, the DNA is TGTGCCAGCAGCGGACAGGGGGGATACAATGAGCAGTTCTTC. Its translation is CASSGQGGYNEQFF.

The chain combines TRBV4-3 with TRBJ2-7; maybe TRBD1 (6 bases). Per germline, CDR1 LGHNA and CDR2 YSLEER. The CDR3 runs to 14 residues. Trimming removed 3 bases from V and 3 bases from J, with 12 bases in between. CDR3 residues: CASSQGTRGYEQYF. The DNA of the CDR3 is TGCGCCAGCAGCCAGGGAACCAGGGGCTACGAGCAGTACTTC.

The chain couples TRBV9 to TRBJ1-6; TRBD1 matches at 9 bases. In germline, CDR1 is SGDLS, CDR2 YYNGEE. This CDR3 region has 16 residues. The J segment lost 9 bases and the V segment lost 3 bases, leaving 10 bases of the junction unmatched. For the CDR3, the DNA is TGTGCCAGCAGCGCCCCACAGGGGGCTGAAAGTTCACCCCTCCACTTT. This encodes CASSAPQGAESSPLHF.

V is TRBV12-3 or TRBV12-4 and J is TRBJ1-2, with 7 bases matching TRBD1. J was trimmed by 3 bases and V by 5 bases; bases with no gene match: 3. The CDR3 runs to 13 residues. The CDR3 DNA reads TGTGCCAGCAGTACGGGACAGTACTATGGCTACACCTTC. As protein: CASSTGQYYGYTF.

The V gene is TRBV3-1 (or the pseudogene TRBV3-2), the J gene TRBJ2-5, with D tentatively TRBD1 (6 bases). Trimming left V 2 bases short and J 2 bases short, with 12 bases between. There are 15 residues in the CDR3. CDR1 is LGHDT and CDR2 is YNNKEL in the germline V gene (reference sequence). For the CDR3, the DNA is TGTGCCAGCAGCCAAAGTGACAGGTCACAAGAGACCCAGTACTTC. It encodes CASSQSDRSQETQYF.

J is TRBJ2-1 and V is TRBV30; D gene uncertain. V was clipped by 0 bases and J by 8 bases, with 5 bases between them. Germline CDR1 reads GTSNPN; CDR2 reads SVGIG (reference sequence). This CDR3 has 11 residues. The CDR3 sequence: CAWSVHDEQFF. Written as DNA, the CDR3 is TGTGCCTGGAGTGTACATGATGAGCAGTTCTTC.

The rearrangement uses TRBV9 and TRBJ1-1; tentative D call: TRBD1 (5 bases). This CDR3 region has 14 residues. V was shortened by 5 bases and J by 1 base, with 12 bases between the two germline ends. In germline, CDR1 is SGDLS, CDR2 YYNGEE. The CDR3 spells CASSPNRRNTEAFF. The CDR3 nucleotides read TGTGCCAGCAGTCCAAACAGGCGGAACACTGAAGCTTTCTTT.

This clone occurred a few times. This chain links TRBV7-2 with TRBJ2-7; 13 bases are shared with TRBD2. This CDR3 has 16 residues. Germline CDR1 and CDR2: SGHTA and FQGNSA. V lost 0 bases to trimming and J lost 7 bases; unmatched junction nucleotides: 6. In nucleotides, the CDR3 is TGTGCCAGCAGCTTAGCTGGACTAGCGGGGGCGGGGGAGCAGTACTTC. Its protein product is CASSLAGLAGAGEQYF.

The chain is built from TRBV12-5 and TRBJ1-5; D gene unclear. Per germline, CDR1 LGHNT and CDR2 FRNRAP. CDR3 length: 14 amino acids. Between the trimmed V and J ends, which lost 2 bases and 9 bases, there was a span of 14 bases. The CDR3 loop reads CASGLFVDSGPQHF. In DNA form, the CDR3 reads TGTGCTAGTGGTTTGTTCGTCGATTCGGGGCCCCAGCATTTT. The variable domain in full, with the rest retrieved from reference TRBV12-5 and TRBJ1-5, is DARVTQTPRHKVTEMGQEVTMRCQPILGHNTVFWYRQTMMQGLELLAYFRNRAPLDDSGMPKDRFSAEMPDATLATLKIQPSEPRDSAVYFCASGLFVDSGPQHFGDGTRLSIL.

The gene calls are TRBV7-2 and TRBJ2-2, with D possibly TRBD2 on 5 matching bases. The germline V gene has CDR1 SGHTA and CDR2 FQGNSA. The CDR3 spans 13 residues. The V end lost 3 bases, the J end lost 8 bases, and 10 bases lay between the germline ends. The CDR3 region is CASSLPGSGELFF. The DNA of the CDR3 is TGTGCCAGCAGCTTGCCGGGGTCGGGGGAGCTGTTTTTT. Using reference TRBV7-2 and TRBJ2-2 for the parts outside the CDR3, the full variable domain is GAGVSQSPSNKVTEKGKDVELRCDPISGHTALYWYRQSLGQGLEFLIYFQGNSAPDKSGLPSDRFSAERTGGSVSTLTIQRTQQEDSAVYLCASSLPGSGELFFGEGSRLTVL.

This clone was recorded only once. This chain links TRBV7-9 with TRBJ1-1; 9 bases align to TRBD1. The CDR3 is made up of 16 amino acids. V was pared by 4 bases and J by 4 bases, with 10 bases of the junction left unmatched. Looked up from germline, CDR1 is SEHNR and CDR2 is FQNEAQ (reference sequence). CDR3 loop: CASSSGTGTGITEAFF. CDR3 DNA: TGTGCCAGCAGCTCCGGGACAGGGACGGGGATCACTGAAGCTTTCTTT. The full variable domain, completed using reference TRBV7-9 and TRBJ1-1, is DTGVSQNPRHKITKRGQNVTFRCDPISEHNRLYWYRQTLGQGPEFLTYFQNEAQLEKSRLLSDRFSAERPKGSFSTLEIQRTEQGDSAMYLCASSSGTGTGITEAFFGQGTRLTVV.

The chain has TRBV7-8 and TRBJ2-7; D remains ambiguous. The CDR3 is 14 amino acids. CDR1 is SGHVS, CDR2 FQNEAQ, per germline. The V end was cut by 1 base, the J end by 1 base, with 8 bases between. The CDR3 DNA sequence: TGTGCCAGCAGCTTAGGTGGCGGATCCTACGAGCAGTACTTC. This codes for CASSLGGGSYEQYF.

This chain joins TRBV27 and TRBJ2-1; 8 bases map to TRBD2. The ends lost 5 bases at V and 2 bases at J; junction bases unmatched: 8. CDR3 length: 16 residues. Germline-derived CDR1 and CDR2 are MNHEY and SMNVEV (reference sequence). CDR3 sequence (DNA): TGTGCCAGCAGTCCCCGATTAGCGGGACCCTACAATGAGCAGTTCTTC. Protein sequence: CASSPRLAGPYNEQFF.

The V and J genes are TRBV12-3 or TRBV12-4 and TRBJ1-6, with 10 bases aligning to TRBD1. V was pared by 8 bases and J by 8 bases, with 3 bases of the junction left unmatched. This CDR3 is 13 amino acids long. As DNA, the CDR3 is TGTGCCAGCTCAGGACAGGGGGATTCACCCCTCCACTTT. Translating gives CASSGQGDSPLHF.